The 9 T cell receptor beta chains listed next were all sequenced from one sample in a study of Ad26.COV2.S vaccination and SARS-CoV-2 variants. Clones were read by immunoSEQ multiplex PCR, and TCRdb kept only the in-frame ones, dropping some. The table shows 250,000 to 300,000 clones, with over 75% occurring only once. Treatment in this sample: around 19 received Ad26.COV2.S at low or high dose, single or two shots; roughly five received placebo; per-sample allocation not given. Specimens were obtained on day 63 following the first vaccine or placebo injection. The sequencing used peripheral blood, collected in a trial of Ad26.COV2.S vaccine versus placebo. These receptors all stem from a person aged 18-65 years who received the Ad26.COV2.S COVID-19 vaccine or a placebo.

This chain uses TRBV30 with TRBJ2-5, with D perhaps matching TRBD2 (6 bases). CDR1 is GTSNPN and CDR2 is SVGIG in the germline V gene (reference sequence). This CDR3 region has 12 residues. The V end was cut by 3 bases, the J end by 5 bases, with 10 bases between. The CDR3, as DNA: TGTGCCTGGAGCGGGACTTCGGAGACCCAGTACTTC. It specifies CAWSGTSETQYF.

V gene TRBV27 combines with J gene TRBJ1-5; a weak D match, TRBD1 (6 bases). The CDR3 has 16 residues. Trimming pared 2 bases from V and 6 bases from J, leaving 17 bases between. Germline loops: CDR1 MNHEY, CDR2 SMNVEV (reference sequence). The CDR3 loop is CASSLGGFQGGQPQHF. As DNA, the CDR3 is TGTGCCAGCAGTTTAGGGGGGTTCCAAGGGGGTCAGCCCCAGCATTTT.

In its sample, this clone was seen a few times. V usage is TRBV11-3 and J usage is TRBJ2-2, with TRBD1 identical over 10 bases. Germline-derived CDR1 and CDR2 are SGHNT and YENEEA. The CDR3 is 17 residues long. Trimming took 4 bases from V and 3 from J; bases not matched to a gene: 8. CDR3: CASSYPHGQGDTGELFF. CDR3 nucleotide sequence: TGTGCCAGCAGCTACCCTCATGGACAGGGGGACACCGGGGAGCTGTTTTTT.

The chain uses TRBV12-3 or TRBV12-4 and TRBJ2-7; D gene uncertain. The CDR3 consists of 12 residues. With 6 bases removed from V and 0 bases from J, the gap between germline ends came to 6 bases. The CDR3 sequence is CASSAVSYEQYF. In DNA, the CDR3 is TGTGCCAGCAGCGCAGTCTCCTACGAGCAGTACTTC.

The V call is TRBV7-3, the J call TRBJ2-3, with 15 bases identical to TRBD2. In germline, CDR1 is SGHTA, CDR2 FQGTGA. Trimming cost V 0 bases and J 2 bases; bases outside gene matches: 9. The CDR3 sequence is 20 residues long. In DNA, the CDR3 is TGTGCCAGCAGCTTAACGCGTACCGGGACTAGCGGGGGGACCACAGATACGCAGTATTTT. This encodes CASSLTRTGTSGGTTDTQYF. Full variable domain (rest looked up from reference TRBV7-3 and TRBJ2-3): GAGVSQTPSNKVTEKGKYVELRCDPISGHTALYWYRQSLGQGPEFLIYFQGTGAADDSGLPNDRFFAVRPEGSVSTLKIQRTERGDSAVYLCASSLTRTGTSGGTTDTQYFGPGTRLTVL.

V gene TRBV7-2 combines with J gene TRBJ1-5; no reliable D call. This CDR3 has 13 residues. Trimming took 4 bases from V and 4 from J, leaving 8 bases between them. Germline V CDR1 and CDR2: SGHTA, FQGNSA. CDR3 protein: CASSSGGNQPQHF. The CDR3 DNA follows: TGTGCCAGCAGCTCTGGAGGGAATCAGCCCCAGCATTTT. The variable domain in full, completed from reference TRBV7-2 and TRBJ1-5, reads GAGVSQSPSNKVTEKGKDVELRCDPISGHTALYWYRQSLGQGLEFLIYFQGNSAPDKSGLPSDRFSAERTGGSVSTLTIQRTQQEDSAVYLCASSSGGNQPQHFGDGTRLSIL.

This clone was seen a handful of times. For the CDR3, the DNA is TGTGCCAGTAGTTTCAGGGGGAACGGCAATCAGCCCCAGCATTTT. Residues: CASSFRGNGNQPQHF. The chain joins TRBV19 to TRBJ1-5, with TRBD1 matching over 7 bases. This CDR3 has 15 amino acids. Germline V gene sequence: CDR1 LNHDA, CDR2 SQIVND (reference sequence). The junction had 6 bases not matched to a gene; V was cut back by 5 bases and J by 2 bases.

This chain joins TRBV5-1 and TRBJ1-6, with TRBD1 matching over 7 bases. The CDR3 runs 15 residues. The germline gives CDR1 SGHRS, CDR2 YFSETQ. V was pared by 4 bases and J by 8 bases, with 9 bases of the junction left unmatched. CDR3 sequence (DNA): TGCGCCAGCAGCCCCTGGACAGGAAAGGATTCACCCCTCCACTTT. It translates to CASSPWTGKDSPLHF.

J is TRBJ2-3 and V is TRBV25-1, with D possibly being TRBD2 (6 bases). Trimming took 3 bases from V and 4 from J, leaving 11 bases between them. The length of the CDR3 is 14 residues. From germline, CDR1 is MGHDK and CDR2 SYGVNS. The CDR3 reads CASSDGGSADTQYF. DNA for the CDR3: TGTGCCAGCAGTGATGGGGGGTCTGCAGATACGCAGTATTTT.